Below, 17 T cell receptor beta chains from the same sample are listed, as sequenced in a study of regulatory T cells in long-lasting Graves disease. Arm-PCR of CDR3 regions and iRepertoire HTBI primers were used to build TCR beta libraries. Each CDR3 protein gets one entry after TCRdb re-called the multiplex PCR reads with MiXCR. The table lists 400,000 to 500,000 distinct CDR3 sequences, about 15% of them singletons. As to time point: newly diagnosed GD, antithyroid drugs for less than 3 months. PBMC RNA served as the TCR library source. The same sample was also studied in work on T cells in Graves' hyperthyroidism and ophthalmopathy.

Sequencing used peripheral blood mononuclear cells (PBMCs), obtained at new diagnosis, from a patient treated with antithyroid drugs. The receptors stem from a woman aged 30 to 39 with Graves disease.

Only a few counts were recorded for this clonotype. The chain links TRBV20-1 to TRBJ2-3; TRBD2 agrees at 10 bases. The CDR3 has 16 residues. Germline values: CDR1 DFQATT, CDR2 SNEGSKA (reference sequence). The trim removed 3 bases at V and 5 bases at J, leaving 11 bases unmatched. The CDR3 sequence is CSARPASGSSKDTQYF. Written as DNA, the CDR3 is TGCAGTGCTAGGCCGGCTAGCGGGAGTAGTAAAGATACGCAGTATTTT.

The chain is built from TRBV9 and TRBJ2-1; the D is unclear. This CDR3 comprises 13 residues. Trimming removed 0 bases at V and 4 bases at J, with 5 bases between. Germline lookup yields CDR1 SGDLS and CDR2 YYNGEE. CDR3: CASSVAGYNEQFF. The CDR3 DNA reads TGTGCCAGCAGCGTAGCTGGGTACAATGAGCAGTTCTTC.

This clonotype has a count of ten or more. The rearrangement links TRBV2 to TRBJ1-5; D is possibly TRBD1 (5 bases). The V end lost 1 base, the J end lost 14 bases, and 12 bases lay between the germline ends. Germline V gene lookup returns CDR1 SNHLY and CDR2 FYNNEI. The CDR3 has 12 residues. The CDR3 region is CASSEGGDREHF. The DNA of the CDR3 is TGTGCCAGCAGTGAAGGCGGGGACCGAGAGCATTTT.

This clonotype appeared many times. This sequence joins TRBV27 and TRBJ2-1; perhaps TRBD1 as D (5 bases). The CDR3 spans 12 residues. In germline, CDR1 is MNHEY, CDR2 SMNVEV (reference sequence). V dropped 6 bases and J dropped 7 bases, with 10 bases sitting between them. The CDR3 sequence is CASSPPGNEQFF. The CDR3 coding sequence is TGTGCCAGCAGCCCCCCAGGGAATGAGCAGTTCTTC.

At least ten counts were recorded for this clonotype. This chain connects TRBV7-2 to TRBJ1-4, with 10 bases that match TRBD1. Losses at the gene ends were 4 bases for V and 8 bases for J; bases not matched to a gene: 7. CDR1 is SGHTA, CDR2 FQGNSA, per germline. CDR3 length: 15 residues. The DNA of the CDR3 is TGTGCCAGCAGCTCAGGGACAGGGGTAGGGGAAAAACTGTTTTTT. Residues: CASSSGTGVGEKLFF.

This clonotype has a count of ten or more. The chain joins TRBV27 to TRBJ2-7; weak D call: TRBD1 (5 bases). Trimming removed 2 bases from V and 1 base from J, with 12 bases in between. There are 15 residues in the CDR3. Germline values: CDR1 MNHEY, CDR2 SMNVEV (reference sequence). This CDR3 is CASSLVTGQSYEQYF. CDR3 DNA: TGTGCCAGCAGTTTAGTAACCGGACAATCCTACGAGCAGTACTTC.

For this clonotype: This may stem from a read error, because a much larger clone lies one nucleotide away. V gene TRBV11-2 combines with J gene TRBJ2-7; tentative D call: TRBD1 (6 bases). Trimming cost V 2 bases and J 2 bases, with 13 bases left between them. The CDR3 extends over 15 amino acids. CDR1 is SGHAT and CDR2 is FQNNGV in the germline V gene. CDR3 region: CASSLTGSNPYEQYF. In nucleotides, the CDR3 is TGTGCCAGCAGCTTAACAGGGAGCAACCCCTACGAGCAGTACTTC.

The chain links TRBV28 to TRBJ2-1; 8 bases fit TRBD2. The assigned J gene may be wrong: the sequence end matches TRBJ2-5 better. The germline CDR1 and CDR2 sequences are MDHEN and SYDVKM. The CDR3 is made up of 15 amino acids. CDR3: CASSSGGGHQETQYF. Here the CDR3 DNA reads TGTGCCAGCAGTTCCGGGGGGGGCCACCAAGAGACCCAGTACTTC.

The CDR3 reads CASNKNPTGANVLTF. The CDR3 nucleotides read TGTGCCAGCAACAAAAATCCCACTGGGGCCAACGTCCTGACTTTC. V and J are TRBV6-1 and TRBJ2-6, with D hard to call. CDR3 length: 15 amino acids. The germline V gene has CDR1 MNHNS and CDR2 SASEGT. V lost 7 bases and J 2 bases, leaving 12 bases between the germline ends.

Ten or more counts support this clonotype. This chain joins TRBV6-1 and TRBJ2-7, with D possibly TRBD2 on 6 matching bases. V was shortened by 7 bases and J by 0 bases, with 22 bases between the two germline ends. The germline CDR1 and CDR2 sequences are MNHNS and SASEGT. The CDR3 is 17 residues long. The DNA for the CDR3 is TGTGCCAGCACCATTGGCACAGCGGAGGGAAGCTCCTACGAGCAGTACTTC. This codes for CASTIGTAEGSSYEQYF.

This clonotype was seen repeatedly, ten times or more. As DNA, the CDR3 is TGTGCCAGCAGCTTAGTTCCGGGGATCACTGAAGCTTTCTTT. It is translated as CASSLVPGITEAFF. The V call is TRBV7-2, the J call TRBJ1-1; D unclear. This CDR3 is built from 14 residues. V was shortened by 1 base and J by 4 bases, with 10 bases between the two germline ends. Germline assignment: CDR1 SGHTA and CDR2 FQGNSA.

The chain carries TRBV29-1 and TRBJ1-1; D is perhaps TRBD1 (5 bases). V shed 7 bases and J shed 2 bases, with 14 bases lying between them. This CDR3 region has 13 residues. Germline CDR1 reads SQVTM; CDR2 reads ANQGSEA. CDR3 sequence reads: CSGTLLLNTEAFF. The CDR3 DNA follows: TGCAGCGGGACACTGCTTTTAAACACTGAAGCTTTCTTT.

In its sample, this clonotype was seen a few times. In DNA form, the CDR3 reads TGCAGCGTGACAAGGGGCATGAACACTGAAGCTTTCTTT. Its protein product is CSVTRGMNTEAFF. V gene TRBV29-1 combines with J gene TRBJ1-1; perhaps TRBD1 as D (5 bases). Trimming pared 6 bases from V and 0 bases from J, leaving 11 bases between. There are 13 residues in the CDR3. The V gene's germline CDR1 is SQVTM and CDR2 ANQGSEA.

This clonotype occurred many times. The chain has TRBV20-1 and TRBJ2-3, with a weak D call TRBD2 (6 bases). Deletions cut 5 bases from V and 0 bases from J, with 15 bases between. The CDR3 sequence is 15 residues long. Per germline, CDR1 DFQATT and CDR2 SNEGSKA (reference sequence). DNA for the CDR3: TGCAGTGCTCACGGGGACTTGTCTAGCACAGATACGCAGTATTTT. This gives the protein CSAHGDLSSTDTQYF.

In its sample, this clonotype was seen many times. This chain joins TRBV3-1 and TRBJ2-7; D might be TRBD2 (5 bases). Germline lookup yields CDR1 LGHDT and CDR2 YNNKEL (reference sequence). V was cut by 1 base and J by 7 bases, with 5 bases left in between. The CDR3 loop spans 11 amino acids. CDR3 DNA: TGTGCCAGCAGCCAAGCGGGAGAGCAGTACTTC. This translates into CASSQAGEQYF.

This clonotype was counted at least ten times. The chain is built from TRBV20-1 and TRBJ2-5, with a possible D match to TRBD2 (6 bases). The CDR3 length is 11 residues. V lost 3 bases and J lost 4, with 6 bases in between. Germline assignment: CDR1 DFQATT and CDR2 SNEGSKA (reference sequence). The CDR3 is CSASGRETQYF. CDR3 coding DNA: TGCAGTGCTAGCGGGAGAGAGACCCAGTACTTC.

This clonotype was seen many times. The J gene is TRBJ2-7, the V gene TRBV2; 10 bases are a match to TRBD2. The CDR3 consists of 16 residues. Unmatched junction bases numbered 11, after V lost 3 bases and J lost 6 bases. Germline values: CDR1 SNHLY, CDR2 FYNNEI. CDR3 in DNA: TGTGCCAGCAGTGATGGCGTAAGGCTAGCGGGAGCCGAGCAGTACTTC. Translating it yields CASSDGVRLAGAEQYF.